The clone carrying this T cell receptor (beta chain) appeared many times. Each CDR3 protein is one row after TCRdb ran MiXCR on the reads. The table records 150,000 to 160,000 distinct CDR3 sequences, about 20% of them present only once. The data are from a study of T cell repertoires in cytomegalovirus infection. Per the germline V gene, CDR1 is SGHTA and CDR2 is FQGTGA. The germline V and J ends were trimmed by 5 bases and 4 bases, with 17 bases remaining between them. The CDR3 loop spans 15 amino acids. Specimen: PBMCs. V gene TRBV7-3 combines with J gene TRBJ1-2; no definite D call. The sequence derives from a human donor in good health (CMV status not recorded). Some clones in this sample may be carry-over from other donors' samples. CDR3 nucleotide sequence: TGTGCCAGCAGCCCCGGCATGTCAGGAAGCTATGGCTACACCTTC. This gives the protein CASSPGMSGSYGYTF.